These 18 T cell receptor beta chains share one sample of origin, sequenced in a study of human T cells and chemical hapten exposure. TCRdb itself ran the RACE reads through MiXCR, one entry per CDR3 protein. Of 30,000 to 40,000 distinct CDR3 sequences listed, 9% to 15% are singletons. Stated time point: pre-sensitization, week 0. Treatment defined: therapeutic diphenylcyclopropenone sensitization with weekly scalp DPC. Sequencing started from total RNA isolated from unfractionated whole blood. The sample in question was whole blood, obtained in connection with sensitization to the hapten diphenylcyclopropenone (DPC). These receptors came from a woman between 35 and 50 years old with alopecia areata. Some clones in this sample may be carry-over from other donors' samples.

This clonotype has ten or more counts. The rearrangement links TRBV29-1 to TRBJ2-7, with 7 bases lining up with TRBD1. The CDR3 has 13 amino acids. V dropped 5 bases and J dropped 6; count of bases not matched to a gene: 10. The V gene's germline CDR1 is SQVTM and CDR2 ANQGSEA. For the CDR3, the DNA is TGCAGCGTTAAATCAGGGGGAACGCGCGAGCAGTACTTC. Amino acid sequence: CSVKSGGTREQYF.

This clonotype was seen ten or more times. The chain joins TRBV9 to TRBJ2-3; TRBD2 matches 10 bases. With V trimmed by 0 bases and J by 6 bases, 7 bases remained unmatched. The CDR3 sequence is 16 residues long. Germline loops: CDR1 SGDLS, CDR2 YYNGEE. CDR3: CASSVGAAGGPDTQYF. CDR3 nucleotides: TGTGCCAGCAGCGTAGGTGCAGCGGGGGGGCCCGATACGCAGTATTTT.

This clonotype was counted many times. DNA for the CDR3: TGTGCCAGCAGTTCTTCCGGGACAGGGGCTGGCGGCTACACCTTC. This encodes CASSSSGTGAGGYTF. V is TRBV27 and J is TRBJ1-2; 10 bases align to TRBD1. V lost 4 bases, J lost 8 bases, and 10 bases stayed unmatched. The germline V gene encodes CDR1 MNHEY and CDR2 SMNVEV (reference sequence). CDR3 length equals 15 residues.

This clonotype came up many times. The chain joins TRBV12-3 or TRBV12-4 to TRBJ1-1; weak D call: TRBD1 (6 bases). The CDR3 loop spans 17 amino acids. Trimming cost V 3 bases and J 2 bases, with 19 bases left between them. The CDR3 DNA reads as TGTGCCAGCAGTTTGGGGGGCAGACTTATGTTCAACACTGAAGCTTTCTTT. This encodes CASSLGGRLMFNTEAFF.

This rearrangement joins TRBV5-1 to TRBJ1-1, with D perhaps TRBD1 (6 bases). Germline V gene lookup returns CDR1 SGHRS and CDR2 YFSETQ. The CDR3 length is 17 residues. The V end was cut by 4 bases, the J end by 0 bases, with 19 bases between. CDR3 in DNA: TGCGCCAGCAGCACTTCCGGGACACGTATCATGAACACTGAAGCTTTCTTT. Protein: CASSTSGTRIMNTEAFF. The full variable domain, its missing parts supplied by reference TRBV5-1 and TRBJ1-1, is KAGVTQTPRYLIKTRGQQVTLSCSPISGHRSVSWYQQTPGQGLQFLFEYFSETQRNKGNFPGRFSGRQFSNSRSEMNVSTLELGDSALYLCASSTSGTRIMNTEAFFGQGTRLTVV.

This clonotype was seen ten or more times. The chain combines TRBV29-1 with TRBJ2-5, with TRBD1 identical over 12 bases. CDR3 size: 14 residues. V trimming: 3 bases; J trimming: 5 bases; junction bases outside the gene matches: 4. Germline values: CDR1 SQVTM, CDR2 ANQGSEA. CDR3 DNA: TGCAGCGTTGAGTGGGACAGGGGGCCGGAGACCCAGTACTTC. Its protein is CSVEWDRGPETQYF.

This clonotype has ten or more counts. The chain recombines TRBV11-3 with TRBJ2-3, with 10 bases matching TRBD2. The CDR3 has 14 amino acids. Trimming took 3 bases from V and 6 from J; bases not matched to a gene: 3. In germline, CDR1 is SGHNT, CDR2 YENEEA. Here the CDR3 reads CASSLLAGVDTQYF. In DNA form, the CDR3 reads TGTGCCAGCAGCTTGCTAGCGGGGGTTGATACGCAGTATTTT.

This clonotype occurred a few times. The chain carries TRBV5-1 and TRBJ2-6; 7 bases align to TRBD1. Unmatched junction bases numbered 2, after V lost 0 bases and J lost 2 bases. This CDR3 is built from 16 residues. CDR1 and CDR2 from the germline V gene are SGHRS and YFSETQ. The CDR3 loop reads CASSLGQGPGANVLTF. The CDR3 coding sequence is TGCGCCAGCAGCTTGGGACAGGGCCCTGGGGCCAACGTCCTGACTTTC.

Concerning this clonotype itself: A read error may explain this, as a much larger clone is one base away. V gene TRBV7-2 combines with J gene TRBJ2-5; no clear D. In germline, CDR1 is SGHTA, CDR2 FQGNSA. The CDR3 length is 11 residues. The V end lost 5 bases, the J end lost 10 bases, and 11 bases lay between the germline ends. The CDR3 nucleotides read TGTGCCAGCAGCCCTCTACAGAGCCAGTACTTC. This translates into CASSPLQSQYF.

Ten or more counts support this clonotype. This chain connects TRBV11-2 to TRBJ2-3; D might be TRBD2 (6 bases). The CDR3 loop spans 17 amino acids. Germline V gene data show CDR1 as SGHAT and CDR2 as FQNNGV. V dropped 0 bases and J dropped 2 bases, with 15 bases sitting between them. The CDR3: CASSLDSAGLITDTQYF. DNA of the CDR3: TGTGCCAGCAGCTTAGACTCGGCGGGACTCATCACAGATACGCAGTATTTT.

The sample holds many counts of this clonotype. This sequence joins TRBV7-2 and TRBJ2-1, with TRBD2 identical over 11 bases. This CDR3 is built from 14 residues. The trim removed 6 bases at V and 4 bases at J, leaving 2 bases unmatched. Germline V gene lookup returns CDR1 SGHTA and CDR2 FQGNSA. The CDR3 reads CASRSSGGYNEQFF. The CDR3 DNA follows: TGTGCCAGCAGGTCTAGCGGGGGGTACAATGAGCAGTTCTTC.

In its sample, this clonotype was seen many times. The junction departs from the called germline gene at one end, perhaps through a read error. This sequence joins TRBV19 and TRBJ2-1; 8 bases line up with TRBD1. Germline V gene sequence: CDR1 LNHDA, CDR2 SQIVND (reference sequence). The CDR3 sequence is 14 residues long. CDR3 protein: CGSSGQGPYNEQFF. The CDR3 DNA is TGTGGCAGTAGCGGACAGGGCCCCTACAATGAGCAGTTCTTC.

This clonotype is termed medium-sized. The chain recombines TRBV11-2 with TRBJ2-2, with D maybe TRBD1 (5 bases). CDR1 and CDR2 (germline): SGHAT, FQNNGV. The CDR3 is made up of 16 amino acids. V lost 0 bases to trimming and J lost 1 base, with 9 bases between them. The CDR3 is CASSLDRTGNTGELFF. The DNA of the CDR3 is TGTGCCAGCAGCTTAGATCGAACAGGGAACACCGGGGAGCTGTTTTTT.

This clonotype has a handful of counts. The chain is built from TRBV29-1 and TRBJ2-7; the D is unclear. The germline CDR1 and CDR2 sequences are SQVTM and ANQGSEA. The CDR3 is 11 residues long. V gave up 5 bases and J gave up 0 bases, with 5 bases separating them. CDR3 loop: CSVRSSYEQYF. The CDR3 DNA reads as TGCAGCGTTCGAAGCTCCTACGAGCAGTACTTC.

The sample holds many counts of this clonotype. The V gene is TRBV7-2, the J gene TRBJ1-6; D gene ambiguous. V lost 1 base and J 8 bases, leaving 12 bases between the germline ends. This CDR3 is 15 amino acids long. Germline assignment: CDR1 SGHTA and CDR2 FQGNSA. CDR3 protein: CASSLVANAHSPLHF. CDR3 coding DNA: TGTGCCAGCAGCTTAGTGGCGAACGCACATTCACCCCTCCACTTT.

This clonotype came up a few times. The V call is TRBV28, the J call TRBJ2-7; D is unresolved. The germline V gene has CDR1 MDHEN and CDR2 SYDVKM. V was cut by 6 bases and J by 2 bases, with 8 bases left in between. The CDR3 sequence is 12 residues long. CDR3 protein: CASSPPAYEQYF. Written as DNA, the CDR3 is TGTGCCAGCAGCCCCCCCGCCTACGAGCAGTACTTC.

The table lists this clonotype with many counts. V is TRBV10-3 and J is TRBJ1-2, with 8 bases aligning to TRBD1. CDR1 is ENHRY and CDR2 is SYGVKD in the germline V gene. CDR3 size: 14 residues. V lost 7 bases to trimming and J lost 2 bases; unmatched junction nucleotides: 6. CDR3 DNA sequence: TGTGCCATCAAATCGCAGGGGGCGAACTATGGCTACACCTTC. Translated: CAIKSQGANYGYTF.

The chain employs TRBV20-1 and TRBJ1-1, with 8 nucleotides matching TRBD1. This CDR3 spans 15 amino acids. The V segment lost 6 bases and the J segment 1 base; nucleotides outside the gene matches: 10. CDR1 is DFQATT, CDR2 SNEGSKA, per germline (reference sequence). CDR3 in DNA: TGCAGTGCACTCTTCCTGACAGGGGAGAACACTGAAGCTTTCTTT. Its translation: CSALFLTGENTEAFF.